The 21 T cell receptor beta chains below all came from one sample that was sequenced in a study of T cell responses to AZD1222 COVID-19 vaccine. Sequencing was performed with immunoSEQ multiplex PCR; in TCRdb, only in-frame clones are kept and a portion is missing. The table records around 150,000 clones, around 92% of them present only once. The sample in question was peripheral blood, obtained 28 days after the second AZD1222 dose. Receptor source: an adult who received the AZD1222 COVID-19 vaccine.

The chain carries TRBV28 and TRBJ2-7; 16 bases are shared with TRBD2. CDR1 is MDHEN and CDR2 is SYDVKM in the germline V gene. J lost 3 bases, V lost 2 bases, and 10 bases had no gene match. The CDR3 is 19 residues long. The CDR3 DNA reads TGTGCCAGCAGTTTAAAGGGGGGACTAGCGGGAGGGACGAGCTACGAGCAGTACTTC. Amino acid sequence: CASSLKGGLAGGTSYEQYF. Supplemented by reference TRBV28 and TRBJ2-7, the full variable domain reads DVKVTQSSRYLVKRTGEKVFLECVQDMDHENMFWYRQDPGLGLRLIYFSYDVKMKEKGDIPEGYSVSREKKERFSLILESASTNQTSMYLCASSLKGGLAGGTSYEQYFGPGTRLTVT.

The rearrangement joins TRBV7-2 to TRBJ1-2; D is unresolved. Trimming shortened V by 5 bases and J by 7 bases, and 11 bases separated the two germline ends. Germline lookup yields CDR1 SGHTA and CDR2 FQGNSA. This CDR3 has 12 residues. CDR3 loop: CASSPRPGGYTF. The CDR3 coding sequence is TGTGCCAGCAGCCCGCGTCCCGGTGGCTACACCTTC.

This chain links TRBV10-2 with TRBJ2-6; possible D gene TRBD2, 6 bases. This CDR3 region has 17 residues. CDR1 WSHSY and CDR2 SAAADI come from the germline V gene. The V end was cut by 5 bases, the J end by 0 bases, with 14 bases between. The CDR3 protein is CASSRDASVSGANVLTF. As DNA, the CDR3 is TGCGCCAGCAGTCGGGACGCTAGCGTCTCTGGGGCCAACGTCCTGACTTTC.

The V and J genes are TRBV18 and TRBJ2-1, with 10 bases matching TRBD2. The CDR3 consists of 14 residues. V trimming: 2 bases; J trimming: 9 bases; junction bases outside the gene matches: 4. In germline, CDR1 is KGHSH, CDR2 LQKENI. For the CDR3, the DNA is TGTGCCAGCTCACCAATAGCGGGGGGACGTGAGCAGTTCTTC. It is translated as CASSPIAGGREQFF. Together with reference TRBV18 and TRBJ2-1, the CDR3 gives the full variable domain: NAGVMQNPRHLVRRRGQEARLRCSPMKGHSHVYWYRQLPEEGLKFMVYLQKENIIDESGMPKERFSAEFPKEGPSILRIQQVVRGDSAAYFCASSPIAGGREQFFGPGTRLTVL.

The V gene is TRBV5-6, the J gene TRBJ2-1; D tentatively fits TRBD1 or TRBD2 (5 bases each). V was trimmed by 6 bases and J by 0 bases, leaving 10 bases between them. The CDR3 has 14 amino acids. CDR1 SGHDT and CDR2 YYEEEE come from the germline V gene. The CDR3 sequence is CASTGAISYNEQFF. As DNA, the CDR3 is TGTGCCAGCACCGGGGCCATCTCCTACAATGAGCAGTTCTTC.

The CDR3 DNA sequence: TGTGCCAGTTCTCCTGGGGAGGGGGTCCTTAGCACAGATACGCAGTATTTT. It codes for CASSPGEGVLSTDTQYF. V usage is TRBV19 and J usage is TRBJ2-3, with D possibly TRBD2 on 7 matching bases. V lost 8 bases and J 0 bases, leaving 21 bases between the germline ends. CDR3 length equals 17 residues. Germline CDR1 is LNHDA and CDR2 is SQIVND (reference sequence).

This clone came up once. V is TRBV5-1 and J is TRBJ1-1; 9 bases map to TRBD1. V trimming: 4 bases; J trimming: 7 bases; junction bases outside the gene matches: 8. Germline lookup yields CDR1 SGHRS and CDR2 YFSETQ. The CDR3 sequence is 14 residues long. The CDR3 reads CASSGDRDHDEAFF. DNA for the CDR3: TGCGCCAGCAGCGGGGACAGGGACCATGATGAAGCTTTCTTT.

The CDR3, as DNA: TGTGCCAGCAGCCAACCCCAGTCCCTTTTGTCTGGGGTTCATGAAGCTTTCTTT. Residues: CASSQPQSLLSGVHEAFF. The V gene is TRBV14, the J gene TRBJ1-1; D is unclear. Germline V gene data show CDR1 as SGHDN and CDR2 as FVKESK. Trimming pared 2 bases from V and 7 bases from J, leaving 26 bases between. The CDR3 sequence is 18 residues long.

The DNA of the CDR3 is TGTGCCAGCAGCCCAGGGACTAGCGGGGGAGATACGCAGTATTTT. This sequence encodes CASSPGTSGGDTQYF. This sequence joins TRBV11-2 and TRBJ2-3; 14 positions match TRBD2. Trimming at V came to 5 bases and at J to 5 bases, leaving 3 bases not matched to a gene. The CDR3 runs 15 residues. Looked up from germline, CDR1 is SGHAT and CDR2 is FQNNGV.

In the case of this clone: In the same sample, other DNA sequences code for this CDR3. The V call is TRBV28, the J call TRBJ1-5; TRBD1 is a possible D gene (6 bases). CDR1 is MDHEN and CDR2 is SYDVKM in the germline V gene. This CDR3 is 13 amino acids long. Trimming took 9 bases from V and 3 from J, leaving 12 bases between them. In DNA form, the CDR3 reads TGTGCCAGTTCGGACAGTCTCAATCAGCCCCAGCATTTT. This gives the protein CASSDSLNQPQHF.

The chain has TRBV4-2 and TRBJ2-2; D might be TRBD2 (7 bases). The CDR3 extends over 17 amino acids. Trimming left V 1 base short and J 3 bases short, with 15 bases between. Germline CDR1 is LGHNA and CDR2 is YNFKEQ. Here the CDR3 reads CASSQGLGRGDTGELFF. The CDR3 bases are TGTGCCAGCAGCCAAGGGCTGGGGAGGGGGGACACCGGGGAGCTGTTTTTT.

The chain carries TRBV20-1 and TRBJ2-7; D gene unclear. There are 11 residues in the CDR3. V gave up 0 bases and J gave up 3 bases, with 3 bases separating them. Per germline, CDR1 DFQATT and CDR2 SNEGSKA (reference sequence). CDR3 bases: TGCAGTGCTAGAGAAAGCTACGAGCAGTACTTC. This encodes CSARESYEQYF.

This rearrangement joins TRBV30 to TRBJ2-5; TRBD2 might be the D (5 bases). The germline V gene encodes CDR1 GTSNPN and CDR2 SVGIG (reference sequence). V lost 3 bases, J lost 2 bases, and 10 bases lay in between. The length of the CDR3 is 13 residues. In DNA, the CDR3 is TGTGCCTGGAGGGTTAGCGCGCAAGAGACCCAGTACTTC. It translates to CAWRVSAQETQYF.

The rearrangement joins TRBV18 to TRBJ2-5; 12 bases map to TRBD2. V shed 3 bases and J 2 bases; nucleotides not matched to a gene: 4. Germline V gene data show CDR1 as KGHSH and CDR2 as LQKENI. The CDR3 covers 16 residues. In DNA form, the CDR3 reads TGTGCCAGCTCACCCGCACTAGCGGGAGGACAAGAGACCCAGTACTTC. Its translation: CASSPALAGGQETQYF.

The chain joins TRBV5-6 to TRBJ2-7; D might be TRBD2 (7 bases). The germline gives CDR1 SGHDT, CDR2 YYEEEE. V was shortened by 7 bases and J by 6 bases, with 11 bases between the two germline ends. CDR3 length: 11 amino acids. Here the CDR3 reads CASGGGGEQYF. DNA for the CDR3: TGTGCCAGCGGGGGCGGGGGCGAGCAGTACTTC.

In this sample, this clone turned up a few times. The gene calls are TRBV6-5 and TRBJ2-7, with TRBD1 identical over 9 bases. CDR3 length equals 15 residues. From germline, CDR1 is MNHEY and CDR2 SVGAGI. V shed 7 bases, J shed 4 bases, and the junction held 11 bases outside the gene matches. The DNA for the CDR3 is TGTGCCAGCACCCTGAGAGGGACAGGGCAGTACGAGCAGTACTTC. This encodes CASTLRGTGQYEQYF.

The chain recombines TRBV19 with TRBJ1-1; perhaps TRBD1 as D (6 bases). V lost 2 bases, J lost 2 bases, and 18 bases lay in between. This CDR3 spans 17 amino acids. CDR1 is LNHDA and CDR2 is SQIVND in the germline V gene (reference sequence). The CDR3 spells CASSIPAGATGNTEAFF. Here the CDR3 DNA reads TGTGCCAGTAGTATACCGGCGGGGGCGACTGGAAACACTGAAGCTTTCTTT. Full variable domain (outside the CDR3, taken from reference TRBV19 and TRBJ1-1): DGGITQSPKYLFRKEGQNVTLSCEQNLNHDAMYWYRQDPGQGLRLIYYSQIVNDFQKGDIAEGYSVSREKKESFPLTVTSAQKNPTAFYLCASSIPAGATGNTEAFFGQGTRLTVV.

V is TRBV12-5 and J is TRBJ2-1; D unclear. The CDR3 is made up of 11 amino acids. Between the trimmed V and J ends, which lost 3 bases and 5 bases, there was a span of 2 bases. Germline-derived CDR1 and CDR2 are LGHNT and FRNRAP. The CDR3 nucleotides are TGTGCTAGTGGTTTAGACAATGAGCAGTTCTTC. The encoded protein is CASGLDNEQFF.

CDR3 residues: CASSHDRGSTEAFF. The CDR3 region has the DNA TGCGCCAGCAGCCATGACAGGGGTTCCACTGAAGCTTTCTTT. This rearrangement joins TRBV4-3 to TRBJ1-1; 8 bases line up with TRBD1. CDR1 and CDR2 from the germline V gene are LGHNA and YSLEER. With V trimmed by 3 bases and J by 4 bases, 4 bases remained unmatched. The CDR3 consists of 14 residues.

V gene TRBV27 combines with J gene TRBJ1-1; 11 bases map to TRBD1. The V and J ends lost 4 bases and 5 bases, in that order; junction bases with no gene match: 3. The length of the CDR3 is 14 residues. Per germline, CDR1 MNHEY and CDR2 SMNVEV (reference sequence). CDR3 coding DNA: TGTGCCAGCAGTTCCGGGACAGGGGGGACTGAAGCTTTCTTT. Amino acids: CASSSGTGGTEAFF.

The chain employs TRBV18 and TRBJ1-6; D remains ambiguous. The V end lost 1 base, the J end lost 5 bases, and 9 bases lay between the germline ends. This CDR3 comprises 15 residues. Germline loops: CDR1 KGHSH, CDR2 LQKENI. CDR3 nucleotide sequence: TGTGCCAGCTCACCACGGACGCCCAATAATTCACCCCTCCACTTT. It specifies CASSPRTPNNSPLHF.